Presented here are 17 T cell receptor beta chains from one specimen sequenced in a study. TCRdb reprocessed the 5' RACE reads with MiXCR, giving one entry per CDR3 protein. The data contain about 57,000 distinct CDR3 sequences, more than 25% of them singletons. The specimen was tumor-infiltrating memory CD4+ T cells sorted from the breast tumor. Stated subset: memory CD4+ T cells, CD4+CD45RO+CD25-. These receptors originate from a female donor with breast cancer.

This clonotype occurred a few times. V gene TRBV7-3 combines with J gene TRBJ1-2, with TRBD1 as a possible D gene (6 bases). V lost 4 bases and J 1 base, leaving 16 bases between the germline ends. CDR3 length: 16 residues. CDR1 SGHTA and CDR2 FQGTGA come from the germline V gene. The CDR3 region is CASSSRGADSNYGYTF. The CDR3 coding sequence is TGTGCCAGCAGCTCCCGCGGGGCGGACAGTAACTATGGCTACACCTTC. Together with reference TRBV7-3 and TRBJ1-2, the CDR3 gives the full variable domain: GAGVSQTPSNKVTEKGKYVELRCDPISGHTALYWYRQSLGQGPEFLIYFQGTGAADDSGLPNDRFFAVRPEGSVSTLKIQRTERGDSAVYLCASSSRGADSNYGYTFGSGTRLTVV.

This clonotype was counted only a few times. The chain uses TRBV7-8 and TRBJ2-2; D gene ambiguous. CDR3 length: 17 residues. V lost 1 base, J lost 5 bases, and 17 bases lay in between. Looked up from germline, CDR1 is SGHVS and CDR2 is FQNEAQ. The CDR3 protein is CASSLGDGAGSTGELFF. The CDR3, as DNA: TGTGCCAGCAGCTTAGGCGACGGAGCCGGAAGTACCGGGGAGCTGTTTTTT.

The rearrangement joins TRBV20-1 to TRBJ2-2; TRBD1 might be the D (5 bases). Germline V CDR1 and CDR2: DFQATT, SNEGSKA (reference sequence). The V and J ends lost 3 bases and 4 bases respectively, with 12 bases between them. This CDR3 spans 14 amino acids. The CDR3, as DNA: TGCAGTGCTAGCGTGGGGCTGTTCACCGGGGAGCTGTTTTTT. This translates into CSASVGLFTGELFF.

A remark on this clonotype: In this CDR3 the conserved last residue, phenylalanine or tryptophan, is missing, so a read error is likely. The rearrangement uses TRBV30 and TRBJ2-1; D may be TRBD2 (6 bases). The length of the CDR3 is 14 residues. V lost 7 bases to trimming and J lost 6 bases, with 19 bases between them. Germline loops: CDR1 GTSNPN, CDR2 SVGIG (reference sequence). CDR3 in amino acids: CALTRSGPGNEQFV. CDR3 nucleotides: TGTGCCTTGACCCGTAGCGGTCCTGGCAATGAGCAGTTCGTC.

This sequence joins TRBV6-1 and TRBJ2-2, with 7 bases lining up with TRBD2. V lost 8 bases to trimming and J lost 3 bases; unmatched junction nucleotides: 12. CDR1 and CDR2 (germline): MNHNS, SASEGT. This CDR3 contains 16 residues. The CDR3 nucleotides are TGTGCCAGCGGTGTCAGCGGGAATTTCGACACCGGGGAGCTGTTTTTT. Its protein product is CASGVSGNFDTGELFF.

About this clonotype itself: This may arise from a read error, as a much more abundant clone is one base away. The rearrangement links TRBV7-7 to TRBJ2-3; maybe TRBD2 (5 bases). The CDR3 contains 13 residues. Germline-derived CDR1 and CDR2 are SSHAT and FNYEAQ (reference sequence). CDR3 loop: CANSPLGSDTQYF. In nucleotides, the CDR3 is TGTGCTAACAGCCCACTAGGCTCAGATACGCAGTATTTT.

The CDR3 DNA reads TGTGCCAGCATGAGCGCGGGTGAAGCTTTCTTT. It yields the protein CASMSAGEAFF. This chain connects TRBV6-5 to TRBJ1-1; D gene uncertain. The V end was cut by 7 bases, the J end by 7 bases, with 10 bases between. Germline V gene lookup returns CDR1 MNHEY and CDR2 SVGAGI. This CDR3 is 11 amino acids long.

This clonotype has more than one count but fewer than ten. The CDR3 DNA is TGCAGTGCTAGAGATGGGGCCGGAGGAAACACCATATATTTT. As protein: CSARDGAGGNTIYF. The chain joins TRBV20-1 to TRBJ1-3, with D possibly TRBD1 on 5 matching bases. With 0 bases removed from V and 4 bases from J, the gap between germline ends came to 10 bases. CDR1 DFQATT and CDR2 SNEGSKA come from the germline V gene (reference sequence). CDR3 length equals 14 residues.

The V call is TRBV10-3, the J call TRBJ2-7; the D is unclear. The V end lost 6 bases, the J end lost 2 bases, and 8 bases lay between the germline ends. Germline V gene sequence: CDR1 ENHRY, CDR2 SYGVKD. The CDR3 is 12 residues long. The CDR3 DNA follows: TGTGCCATCAGAAGTCAGACCTACGAGCAGTACTTC. Protein product: CAIRSQTYEQYF.

This clonotype turned up a few times. This chain joins TRBV5-4 and TRBJ2-1; 7 bases are a match to TRBD2. Germline V lookup: CDR1 SGHNT, CDR2 YYREEE (reference sequence). J gave up 4 bases and V 4 bases, and 11 bases lay outside the gene matches. The CDR3 runs to 16 residues. The CDR3 nucleotides are TGTGCCAGCAGCCCGGAGACTAGCCGAACTTACAATGAGCAGTTCTTC. This encodes CASSPETSRTYNEQFF.

The chain combines TRBV20-1 with TRBJ1-6, with a possible D match to TRBD1 (6 bases). Trimming stripped 6 bases from V and 7 bases from J, with 16 bases between. Germline V gives CDR1 DFQATT, CDR2 SNEGSKA (reference sequence). This CDR3 has 14 amino acids. The CDR3 loop is CSAPTGGGNSPLHF. CDR3 nucleotide sequence: TGCAGTGCCCCCACTGGCGGGGGCAATTCACCCCTCCACTTT.

This chain uses TRBV6-4 with TRBJ1-4; D gene ambiguous. The length of the CDR3 is 16 residues. Trimming pared 1 base from V and 1 base from J, leaving 10 bases between. In germline, CDR1 is MRHNA, CDR2 SNTAGT. The CDR3 protein is CASSDLETGTNEKLFF. CDR3 in DNA: TGTGCCAGCAGTGACTTAGAGACGGGAACTAATGAAAAACTGTTTTTT.

J is TRBJ1-2 and V is TRBV6-1; no clear D gene. This CDR3 spans 13 amino acids. V dropped 7 bases and J dropped 3 bases, with 12 bases sitting between them. Germline-derived CDR1 and CDR2 are MNHNS and SASEGT. The CDR3 bases are TGTGCCAGCATCCGCCAGCCCTACTATGGCTACACCTTC. This translates into CASIRQPYYGYTF.

The gene calls are TRBV20-1 and TRBJ1-3, with D tentatively TRBD1 (6 bases). CDR1 DFQATT and CDR2 SNEGSKA come from the germline V gene (reference sequence). V shed 1 base and J shed 0 bases, with 13 bases lying between them. The CDR3 is 16 residues long. CDR3 nucleotides: TGCAGTGCTAGAGTTTGGACAGCCCTCTCTGGAAACACCATATATTTT. This gives the protein CSARVWTALSGNTIYF.

Comments on this clonotype: A much larger clone sits a single nucleotide away, making a read error possible. This chain uses TRBV7-2 with TRBJ2-3; D gene uncertain. There are 11 residues in the CDR3. The V end was cut by 4 bases, the J end by 4 bases, with 3 bases between. CDR1 and CDR2 from the germline V gene are SGHTA and FQGNSA. For the CDR3, the DNA is TGTGCCAGCAGCTCTGCAGATACGCAGTATTTT. This gives the protein CASSSADTQYF.

This clonotype came up many times. The V call is TRBV6-2 or TRBV6-3, the J call TRBJ2-3; D tentatively reads TRBD1 or TRBD2 (6 bases each). Trimming stripped 6 bases from V and 5 bases from J, with 9 bases between. This CDR3 has 12 amino acids. Germline CDR1 reads MNHEY; CDR2 reads SVGEGT. Written as DNA, the CDR3 is TGTGCCAGCAGCAGGGGAGGAGATACGCAGTATTTT. Its translation: CASSRGGDTQYF.

This clonotype was detected only a few times. The V gene is TRBV9, the J gene TRBJ1-5; TRBD1 matches 7 bases. The CDR3 runs 16 residues. The junction had 9 bases not matched to a gene; V was cut back by 1 base and J by 5 bases. Germline V gene sequence: CDR1 SGDLS, CDR2 YYNGEE. The CDR3 spells CASSVWGTVGHQPQHF. Here the CDR3 DNA reads TGTGCCAGCAGCGTATGGGGGACAGTCGGGCATCAGCCCCAGCATTTT.